A single sample is the source of the 4 T cell receptor beta chains below, sequenced in a study of blood T cell repertoires in COVID-19. Here immunoSEQ multiplex PCR was the method, and the copy in TCRdb shows in-frame clones only, minus some. The sample lists about 270,000 clones, roughly 83% occurring once. Material for sequencing was peripheral blood. The receptors shown here come from a human donor with COVID-19, enrolled during active disease. The donor label of this sample is uncertain.

The chain carries TRBV30 and TRBJ2-5, with TRBD1 as a possible D gene (5 bases). V was shortened by 0 bases and J by 6 bases, with 17 bases between the two germline ends. This CDR3 contains 15 residues. CDR1 and CDR2 from the germline V gene are GTSNPN and SVGIG (reference sequence). CDR3 region: CAWSVLRGIAQTQYF. DNA for the CDR3: TGTGCCTGGAGTGTACTAAGGGGAATAGCACAGACCCAGTACTTC.

The genes are TRBV30 and TRBJ1-1, with TRBD1 identical over 7 bases. This CDR3 is built from 14 residues. Germline-derived CDR1 and CDR2 are GTSNPN and SVGIG (reference sequence). V dropped 5 bases and J dropped 11; count of bases not matched to a gene: 17. CDR3 sequence (DNA): TGTGCCTGGGACCTCCCAGACAGGGCCACCTGGGCTTTCTTT. This translates into CAWDLPDRATWAFF.

The chain joins TRBV18 to TRBJ2-1, with D possibly being TRBD1 (7 bases). Germline-derived CDR1 and CDR2 are KGHSH and LQKENI. The CDR3 sequence is 17 residues long. Trimming removed 2 bases from V and 7 bases from J, with 21 bases in between. The CDR3, as DNA: TGTGCCAGCTCACCATCGAGCCGCGGGACAGAAAGGAATGAGCAGTTCTTC. This sequence encodes CASSPSSRGTERNEQFF.

This chain connects TRBV5-1 to TRBJ1-1; D gene unclear. V gave up 4 bases and J gave up 0 bases, with 10 bases separating them. The germline CDR1 and CDR2 sequences are SGHRS and YFSETQ. The length of the CDR3 is 14 residues. The CDR3 DNA reads as TGCGCCAGCAGCCATGACACCGTGAACACTGAAGCTTTCTTT. It specifies CASSHDTVNTEAFF.